This TCR beta chain was observed in a study of T cells in localized non-small cell lung cancer. Study outcomes and limitations: The study found T cell clonality highest in uninvolved adjacent lung, above tumor. A single tumor region was sequenced, leaving heterogeneity possible. When the top 100 tumor clones were examined, a median around 50 of them also appeared in the adjacent lung, which was paired and uninvolved. A higher density of T cells in blood coincided with extended overall survival.

A note on this clone: The antigen is unknown.

Generated by immunoSEQ multiplex PCR, the TCRdb table keeps only in-frame clones and is missing some. The repertoire includes 1,400 to 1,500 clones, roughly a quarter of them detected once, and roughly 29% sits in the top ten. The V gene end was trimmed by 3 bases and the J gene end by 1 base; junction bases not matched to a gene: 6. The CDR3 loop spans 15 amino acids. From germline, CDR1 is SGHRS and CDR2 YFSETQ. The clonotype originates from a female donor older than 55 with stage I lung adenocarcinoma. This chain uses TRBV5-1 with TRBJ1-1; TRBD1 matches at 7 bases. The sample in question was normal lung tissue next to the tumor, obtained before any cancer treatment. In DNA, the CDR3 is TGCGCCAGCAGCTCATCGGGACAGCCGAACACTGAAGCTTTCTTT. Translation gives CASSSSGQPNTEAFF.